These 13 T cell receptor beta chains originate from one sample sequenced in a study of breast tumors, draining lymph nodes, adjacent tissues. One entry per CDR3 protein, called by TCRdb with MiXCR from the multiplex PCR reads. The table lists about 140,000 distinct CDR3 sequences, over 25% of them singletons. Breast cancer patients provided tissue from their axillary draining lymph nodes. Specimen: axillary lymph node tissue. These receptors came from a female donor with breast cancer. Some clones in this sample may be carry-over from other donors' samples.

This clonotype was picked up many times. CDR3 DNA sequence: TGCAGCGTGGACCCGGGACAGGGGGAATACGAGCAGTACTTC. It codes for CSVDPGQGEYEQYF. The chain uses TRBV29-1 and TRBJ2-7; 11 nucleotides agree with TRBD1. Germline CDR1 reads SQVTM; CDR2 reads ANQGSEA. The ends lost 6 bases at V and 4 bases at J; junction bases unmatched: 8. CDR3 size: 14 residues.

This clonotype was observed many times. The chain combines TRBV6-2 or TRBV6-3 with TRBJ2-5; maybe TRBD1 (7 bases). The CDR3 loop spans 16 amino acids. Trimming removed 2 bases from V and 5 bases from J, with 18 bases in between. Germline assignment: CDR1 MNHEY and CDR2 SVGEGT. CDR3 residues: CASSYGYLAGGETQYF. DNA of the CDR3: TGTGCCAGCAGTTACGGATATCTGGCAGGGGGGGAGACCCAGTACTTC.

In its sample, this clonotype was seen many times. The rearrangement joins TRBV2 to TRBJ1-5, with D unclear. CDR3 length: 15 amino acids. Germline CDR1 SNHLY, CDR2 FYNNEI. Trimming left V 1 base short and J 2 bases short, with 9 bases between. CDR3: CASSEGGAGNQPQHF. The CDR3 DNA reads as TGTGCCAGCAGTGAAGGGGGAGCCGGCAATCAGCCCCAGCATTTT.

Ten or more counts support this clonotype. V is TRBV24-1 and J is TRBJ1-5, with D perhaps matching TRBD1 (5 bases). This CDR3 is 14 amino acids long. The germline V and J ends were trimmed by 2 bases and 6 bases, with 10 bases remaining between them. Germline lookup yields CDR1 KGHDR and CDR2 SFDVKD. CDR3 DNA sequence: TGTGCCACCAGTGATTCAACTACAGGTCAGCCCCAGCATTTT. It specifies CATSDSTTGQPQHF.

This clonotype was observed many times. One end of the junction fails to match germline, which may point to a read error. In nucleotides, the CDR3 is TGTGCCAGCAGTCACTCCGTCGGGGGGTTATCAGAGACCCAGTACTTC. It encodes CASSHSVGGLSETQYF. The chain has TRBV6-2 or TRBV6-3 and TRBJ2-5; 7 nucleotides match TRBD2. This CDR3 is built from 16 residues. Germline V gene lookup returns CDR1 MNHEY and CDR2 SVGEGT.

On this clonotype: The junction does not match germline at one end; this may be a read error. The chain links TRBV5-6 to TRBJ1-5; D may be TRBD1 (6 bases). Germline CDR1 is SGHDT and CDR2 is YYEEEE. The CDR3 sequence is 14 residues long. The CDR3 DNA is TGTGCCGGCAGCTTTCAGGGGCGAAATCAGCCCCAGCATTTT. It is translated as CAGSFQGRNQPQHF.

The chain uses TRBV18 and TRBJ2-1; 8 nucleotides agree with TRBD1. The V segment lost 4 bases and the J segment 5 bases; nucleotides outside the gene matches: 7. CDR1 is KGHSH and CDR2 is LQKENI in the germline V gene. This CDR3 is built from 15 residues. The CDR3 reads CASSRRTGLDNEQFF. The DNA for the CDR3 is TGTGCCAGCTCACGACGGACAGGGTTGGACAATGAGCAGTTCTTC.

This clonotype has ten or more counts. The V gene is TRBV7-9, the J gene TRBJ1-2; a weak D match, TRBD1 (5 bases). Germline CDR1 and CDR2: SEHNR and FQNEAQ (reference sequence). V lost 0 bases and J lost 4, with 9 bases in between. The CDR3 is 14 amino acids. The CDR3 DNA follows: TGTGCCAGCAGCTTAGCGCGGGGACCCTATGGCTACACCTTC. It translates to CASSLARGPYGYTF.

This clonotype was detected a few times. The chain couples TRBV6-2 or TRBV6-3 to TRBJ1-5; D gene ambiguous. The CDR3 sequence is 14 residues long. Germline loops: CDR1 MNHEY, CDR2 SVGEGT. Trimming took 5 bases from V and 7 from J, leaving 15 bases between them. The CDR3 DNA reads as TGTGCCAGCAGTCACGCTGGGGTTTACCAGCCCCAGCATTTT. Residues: CASSHAGVYQPQHF.

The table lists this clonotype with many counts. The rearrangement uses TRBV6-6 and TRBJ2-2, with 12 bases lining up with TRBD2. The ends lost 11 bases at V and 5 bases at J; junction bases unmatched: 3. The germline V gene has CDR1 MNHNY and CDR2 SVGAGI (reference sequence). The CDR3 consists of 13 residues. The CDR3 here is CAGGTSGTGELFF. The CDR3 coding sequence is TGTGCCGGGGGGACTAGCGGGACCGGGGAGCTGTTTTTT.

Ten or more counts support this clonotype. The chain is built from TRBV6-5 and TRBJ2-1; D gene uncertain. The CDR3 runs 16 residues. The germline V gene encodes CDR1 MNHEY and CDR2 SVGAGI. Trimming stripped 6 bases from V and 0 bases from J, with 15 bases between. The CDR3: CASSPGRALSYNEQFF. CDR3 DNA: TGTGCCAGCAGCCCTGGCCGGGCCCTCTCCTACAATGAGCAGTTCTTC.

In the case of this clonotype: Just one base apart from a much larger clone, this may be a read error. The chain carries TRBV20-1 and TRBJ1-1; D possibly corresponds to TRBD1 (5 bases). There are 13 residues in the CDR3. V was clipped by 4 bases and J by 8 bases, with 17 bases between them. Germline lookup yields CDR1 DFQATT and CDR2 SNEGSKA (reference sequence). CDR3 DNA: TGCAGTGCTACCCCGACAGCCTACATGGAAGCTTTCTTT. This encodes CSATPTAYMEAFF.

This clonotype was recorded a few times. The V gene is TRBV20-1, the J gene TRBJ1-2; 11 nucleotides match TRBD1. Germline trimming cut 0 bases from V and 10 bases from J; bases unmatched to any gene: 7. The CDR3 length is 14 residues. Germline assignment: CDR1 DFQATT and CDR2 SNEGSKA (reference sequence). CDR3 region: CSARDLGTGGIYTF. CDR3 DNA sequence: TGCAGTGCTAGAGATTTAGGGACAGGGGGTATCTACACCTTC.